The sample holds many counts of the clone carrying this T cell receptor (beta chain). Priming of first-strand cDNA relied on TRAV- and TRBV-specific primers (covering alpha and beta chains). The PCR that amplified TCRs ran for approximately 20 cycles, relying on a constant-region primer and a V-primer adapter. In vitro transcription served to amplify the mRNA that had been isolated. TCRdb reanalysed the reads using MiXCR and keeps one entry per CDR3 protein. There are about 39,000 distinct CDR3 sequences in the sample; about a fifth occur only once, and 8% to 10% lies in the top ten. The time point denotes: after trial treatment. As to treatment: LDRT plus nivolumab, ipilimumab, low-dose cyclophosphamide and aspirin (RACIN trial). The source of the sample is a study of low-dose radiotherapy and immunotherapy resistance in tumors. CDR3 length equals 14 residues. Germline V lookup: CDR1 MNHNS, CDR2 SASEGT. The V end was cut by 6 bases, the J end by 3 bases, with 14 bases between.

This receptor was taken from a female donor with ovarian cancer. The chain links TRBV6-1 to TRBJ1-1; the D is unclear. Source: PBMCs, taken after low-dose radiotherapy plus immunotherapy. In DNA, the CDR3 is TGTGCCAGCAGCTCACAGCTCCCGTACACTGAAGCTTTCTTT. Translating gives CASSSQLPYTEAFF.